Below are 30 T cell receptor beta chains sequenced from a single sample in a study. Via MiXCR, TCRdb re-called the RT-PCR reads, giving one row per CDR3 protein. Of about 680,000 distinct CDR3 sequences listed, more than 13% were seen once; the top ten hold 3% to 4.5%. Sequenced: memory CD4+ T cells from blood. All receptors come from a female donor in good health, serving as a healthy control.

Only a few counts were recorded for this clonotype. The rearrangement joins TRBV6-6 to TRBJ2-7; D could derive from TRBD1 or TRBD2 (5 bases each). Trimming stripped 0 bases from V and 0 bases from J, with 12 bases between. This CDR3 is 16 amino acids long. CDR1 is MNHNY, CDR2 SVGAGI, per germline (reference sequence). CDR3 coding DNA: TGTGCCAGCAGTTACTCCGGGACGTTAAGCTCCTACGAGCAGTACTTC. Encoded protein: CASSYSGTLSSYEQYF.

This clonotype was counted many times. The gene calls are TRBV6-6 and TRBJ1-6; 9 bases line up with TRBD1. The CDR3 length is 15 residues. Germline V lookup: CDR1 MNHNY, CDR2 SVGAGI (reference sequence). V dropped 2 bases and J dropped 6; count of bases not matched to a gene: 2. CDR3 sequence (DNA): TGTGCCAGCAGTTACAGGGGACAGGGTAATTCACCCCTCCACTTT. Amino acids: CASSYRGQGNSPLHF.

This chain joins TRBV7-7 and TRBJ2-4; D possibly corresponds to TRBD2 (5 bases). This CDR3 contains 14 residues. Germline values: CDR1 SSHAT, CDR2 FNYEAQ (reference sequence). V gave up 10 bases and J gave up 3 bases, with 16 bases separating them. The CDR3 DNA is TGTGCCACCCCAGCGGAGCCCTGCAAAAACATTCAGTACTTC. Translating it yields CATPAEPCKNIQYF.

This clonotype was detected a few times. The CDR3 sequence: CSASRDRALEAFF. For the CDR3, the DNA is TGCAGTGCTAGCCGGGACAGGGCCCTTGAAGCTTTCTTT. This rearrangement joins TRBV20-1 to TRBJ1-1; 9 bases fit TRBD1. The germline V gene has CDR1 DFQATT and CDR2 SNEGSKA (reference sequence). The CDR3 runs to 13 residues. Trimming took 3 bases from V and 7 from J; bases not matched to a gene: 6.

The chain employs TRBV7-9 and TRBJ1-1, with unresolved D. CDR3 size: 12 residues. Trimming left V 3 bases short and J 4 bases short, with 6 bases between. The germline CDR1 and CDR2 sequences are SEHNR and FQNEAQ (reference sequence). The CDR3 DNA sequence: TGTGCCAGCAGCTTCTATGGCACTGAAGCTTTCTTT. Its protein product is CASSFYGTEAFF.

This clonotype was seen a handful of times. The chain carries TRBV12-3 or TRBV12-4 and TRBJ1-2; D is perhaps TRBD1 (5 bases). V was pared by 5 bases and J by 2 bases, with 15 bases between. The CDR3 consists of 15 residues. The CDR3 nucleotides read TGTGCCAGCAGTCCCAGAGGAGGGGCCAACTATGGCTACACCTTC. Its translation is CASSPRGGANYGYTF.

This clonotype came up a few times. The chain is built from TRBV5-1 and TRBJ2-7, with a weak D call TRBD2 (7 bases). The germline V gene encodes CDR1 SGHRS and CDR2 YFSETQ. The CDR3 is 15 amino acids. Trimming shortened V by 4 bases and J by 0 bases, and 14 bases separated the two germline ends. CDR3 nucleotides: TGCGCCAGCAGCCCTGGAGGGGGGGACTCCTACGAGCAGTACTTC. Translated: CASSPGGGDSYEQYF.

This clonotype was observed a few times. This chain joins TRBV12-3 or TRBV12-4 and TRBJ1-1; D unclear. The CDR3 spans 14 residues. V shed 8 bases and J shed 2 bases, with 15 bases lying between them. CDR3 residues: CASGLPGHNTEAFF. The CDR3 DNA is TGTGCCAGCGGTCTCCCGGGTCATAACACTGAAGCTTTCTTT.

The chain carries TRBV9 and TRBJ2-3; 7 bases align to TRBD2. Unmatched junction bases numbered 5, after V lost 0 bases and J lost 4 bases. The CDR3 length is 15 residues. Germline V lookup: CDR1 SGDLS, CDR2 YYNGEE. This chain's CDR3 is CASSVVGGSPDTQYF. CDR3 DNA: TGTGCCAGCAGCGTAGTTGGCGGGAGTCCAGATACGCAGTATTTT.

This clonotype was counted once. The chain links TRBV28 to TRBJ2-7; no clear D. CDR1 is MDHEN, CDR2 SYDVKM, per germline. Trimming took 6 bases from V and 2 from J, leaving 14 bases between them. The CDR3 length is 14 residues. The DNA for the CDR3 is TGTGCCAGCAGCACTGATGGCGGAGCCTACGAGCAGTACTTC. Encoded protein: CASSTDGGAYEQYF.

The table lists this clonotype with many counts. The CDR3 coding sequence is TGTGCCAGCAGTTCGAACAGGGGGGTAGAAAAACTGTTTTTT. The encoded protein is CASSSNRGVEKLFF. The chain recombines TRBV27 with TRBJ1-4, with 8 positions matching TRBD1. J gave up 8 bases and V 4 bases, and 6 bases lay outside the gene matches. This CDR3 is 14 amino acids long. Germline V gives CDR1 MNHEY, CDR2 SMNVEV (reference sequence).

This clonotype occurred a few times. The chain is built from TRBV7-8 and TRBJ2-1; TRBD1 aligns across 9 bases. The CDR3 loop spans 15 amino acids. Germline lookup yields CDR1 SGHVS and CDR2 FQNEAQ. The V segment lost 5 bases and the J segment 6 bases; nucleotides outside the gene matches: 8. The chain's CDR3 is CASSATGGFVNEQFF. The DNA for the CDR3 is TGTGCCAGCAGCGCGACAGGGGGTTTCGTCAATGAGCAGTTCTTC. The complete variable domain, with remaining parts taken from reference TRBV7-8 and TRBJ2-1, reads GAGVSQSPRYKVAKRGQDVALRCDPISGHVSLFWYQQALGQGPEFLTYFQNEAQLDKSGLPSDRFFAERPEGSVSTLKIQRTQQEDSAVYLCASSATGGFVNEQFFGPGTRLTVL.

This clonotype occurred a few times. This rearrangement joins TRBV20-1 to TRBJ2-7; perhaps TRBD1 as D (6 bases). Looked up from germline, CDR1 is DFQATT and CDR2 is SNEGSKA (reference sequence). CDR3 length: 14 residues. Trimming took 5 bases from V and 6 from J, leaving 20 bases between them. The CDR3 spells CSAERQEFRFEQYF. The CDR3 region has the DNA TGCAGTGCTGAGAGACAGGAGTTCCGTTTCGAGCAGTACTTC.

This clonotype was recorded many times. V gene TRBV5-1 combines with J gene TRBJ1-1, with D possibly TRBD1 on 5 matching bases. Germline V CDR1 and CDR2: SGHRS, YFSETQ. This CDR3 comprises 16 residues. V shed 1 base and J shed 5 bases, with 18 bases lying between them. The DNA of the CDR3 is TGCGCCAGCAGCTTGATTGATCTTGGGGCTCGGACTGAAGCTTTCTTT. Translated, it gives CASSLIDLGARTEAFF.

This clonotype was detected a few times. This sequence joins TRBV7-2 and TRBJ2-7, with D perhaps matching TRBD1 (5 bases). This CDR3 is 13 amino acids long. V was pared by 3 bases and J by 1 base, with 7 bases between. Germline CDR1 and CDR2: SGHTA and FQGNSA. The CDR3 nucleotides are TGTGCCAGCAGCTTTTACAGGTCCTACGAGCAGTACTTC. Its protein is CASSFYRSYEQYF. Combining the CDR3 with reference TRBV7-2 and TRBJ2-7 gives the whole variable domain GAGVSQSPSNKVTEKGKDVELRCDPISGHTALYWYRQSLGQGLEFLIYFQGNSAPDKSGLPSDRFSAERTGGSVSTLTIQRTQQEDSAVYLCASSFYRSYEQYFGPGTRLTVT.

This chain uses TRBV5-1 with TRBJ1-1; D gene uncertain. This CDR3 is built from 13 residues. Trimming took off 7 bases at V and 0 bases at J, with 10 bases between the two ends. Germline CDR1 reads SGHRS; CDR2 reads YFSETQ. The CDR3 here is CASSKEVNTEAFF. CDR3 DNA sequence: TGCGCCAGCTCGAAAGAGGTGAACACTGAAGCTTTCTTT.

The chain combines TRBV27 with TRBJ1-2; 10 nucleotides align to TRBD1. CDR1 MNHEY and CDR2 SMNVEV come from the germline V gene (reference sequence). This CDR3 spans 15 amino acids. V lost 3 bases and J lost 5; bases outside the gene matches: 6. CDR3 sequence reads: CASSFQDRGRYGYTF. CDR3 DNA: TGTGCCAGCAGTTTCCAAGACAGGGGGCGTTATGGCTACACCTTC.

CDR3 residues: CASSFRGGSNEQFF. The DNA for the CDR3 is TGTGCCAGCAGCTTCCGGGGGGGCAGCAATGAGCAGTTCTTC. This chain connects TRBV7-2 to TRBJ2-1; 8 nucleotides align to TRBD2. The CDR3 extends over 14 amino acids. V shed 3 bases, J shed 6 bases, and the junction held 4 bases outside the gene matches. Germline V gives CDR1 SGHTA, CDR2 FQGNSA.

V gene TRBV6-5 combines with J gene TRBJ1-5, with 7 bases identical to TRBD1. The ends lost 6 bases at V and 5 bases at J; junction bases unmatched: 7. The CDR3 has 14 residues. Germline assignment: CDR1 MNHEY and CDR2 SVGAGI. The CDR3 nucleotides read TGTGCCAGCAGGCCCGACAGGGACTATCAGCCCCAGCATTTT. Residues: CASRPDRDYQPQHF.

This clonotype was seen more than once but under ten times. The CDR3, as DNA: TGCGCCAGCAGCAGCCCCACTGAAGCTTTCTTT. Translated: CASSSPTEAFF. This rearrangement joins TRBV5-1 to TRBJ1-1; D not certain. Germline-derived CDR1 and CDR2 are SGHRS and YFSETQ. The CDR3 has 11 amino acids. V was clipped by 4 bases and J by 4 bases, with 5 bases between them.

The V call is TRBV10-3, the J call TRBJ1-1, with D possibly being TRBD1 (5 bases). Germline CDR1 ENHRY, CDR2 SYGVKD. CDR3 size: 11 residues. V was shortened by 11 bases and J by 1 base, with 8 bases between the two germline ends. CDR3 DNA: TGTGCCGTCGGGGGGAACACTGAAGCTTTCTTT. As protein: CAVGGNTEAFF.

This clonotype has at least ten counts. This chain connects TRBV4-3 to TRBJ2-7; 8 bases map to TRBD1. Trimming removed 4 bases from V and 6 bases from J; junction bases left unmatched: 14. The V gene's germline CDR1 is LGHNA and CDR2 YSLEER. This CDR3 is 16 amino acids long. The CDR3 is CASSPLTGQGSPEQYF. The CDR3 coding sequence is TGCGCCAGCAGCCCTCTAACCGGACAGGGTTCCCCCGAGCAGTACTTC.

This clonotype came up many times. The rearrangement links TRBV30 to TRBJ2-2; unclear D gene. The CDR3 length is 16 residues. The germline V and J ends were trimmed by 4 bases and 0 bases, with 15 bases remaining between them. Germline lookup yields CDR1 GTSNPN and CDR2 SVGIG (reference sequence). For the CDR3, the DNA is TGTGCCTGGACTAAACGAGGCGGATCGAACACCGGGGAGCTGTTTTTT. Translation: CAWTKRGGSNTGELFF.

The J gene is TRBJ2-1, the V gene TRBV20-1; D assignment may be TRBD1 or TRBD2 (6 bases each). Trimming shortened V by 0 bases and J by 8 bases, and 20 bases separated the two germline ends. Germline CDR1 reads DFQATT; CDR2 reads SNEGSKA (reference sequence). CDR3 length: 16 residues. Here the CDR3 reads CSARDPGGARGHEQFF. The CDR3 bases are TGCAGTGCTAGAGACCCCGGGGGAGCCCGGGGGCATGAGCAGTTCTTC.

In this sample, this clonotype turned up a few times. This chain's CDR3 is CASSDRRDEQFF. The CDR3 DNA follows: TGTGCCAGCAGCGATCGACGGGATGAGCAGTTCTTC. The V gene is TRBV11-3, the J gene TRBJ2-1; no reliable D call. V lost 5 bases to trimming and J lost 8 bases, with 10 bases between them. Germline CDR1 and CDR2: SGHNT and YENEEA. The CDR3 spans 12 residues.

The genes are TRBV7-2 and TRBJ2-1; no clear D gene. This CDR3 comprises 15 residues. V lost 1 base and J 2 bases, leaving 9 bases between the germline ends. Per germline, CDR1 SGHTA and CDR2 FQGNSA. CDR3 sequence: CASSLGHATYNEQFF. The CDR3 bases are TGTGCCAGCAGCTTAGGGCACGCCACCTACAATGAGCAGTTCTTC.

CDR3 amino acids: CASSYSYGADTQYF. CDR3 nucleotides: TGTGCCAGCAGTTACTCGTATGGGGCAGATACGCAGTATTTT. V and J are TRBV6-2 or TRBV6-3 and TRBJ2-3; no clear D gene. V was clipped by 0 bases and J by 4 bases, with 8 bases between them. From germline, CDR1 is MNHEY and CDR2 SVGEGT. This CDR3 is 14 amino acids long.

This clonotype appeared many times. The chain is built from TRBV12-3 or TRBV12-4 and TRBJ2-3; D is unclear. The CDR3 is 10 amino acids. The V gene lost 6 bases and the J gene lost 9 bases, with 7 bases spanning the gap. The CDR3 bases are TGTGCCAGCAGGGAAGAGACGCAGTATTTT. Its translation is CASREETQYF.

The chain links TRBV23-1 to TRBJ1-2; D ambiguous. TRBV23-1 is an open reading frame, and its role is uncertain. The CDR3 is 16 residues long. V lost 2 bases and J 5 bases, leaving 18 bases between the germline ends. Here the CDR3 reads CASSQPPWLAGYGYTF. CDR3 nucleotides: TGCGCCAGCAGTCAACCACCGTGGCTCGCGGGGTATGGCTACACCTTC.

The chain carries TRBV20-1 and TRBJ2-7; 10 bases match TRBD2. CDR1 is DFQATT and CDR2 is SNEGSKA in the germline V gene (reference sequence). The CDR3 extends over 14 amino acids. The V and J ends lost 5 bases and 6 bases, in that order; junction bases with no gene match: 10. The CDR3 nucleotides are TGCAGTGCTCCCCCCAGCGGGAGGGCCCTCGAGCAGTACTTC. It codes for CSAPPSGRALEQYF.